Presented here are 2 T cell receptor beta chains from one specimen sequenced in a study of neurological immune-mediated disorders. TCRdb processed the 5' RACE reads anew with MiXCR; each CDR3 protein has one entry. Among around 67,000 distinct CDR3 sequences listed, 5.2% were seen once. Sequences were obtained from PBMCs. The origin of the receptors is a man aged 18 to 29 with multiple sclerosis.

The chain couples TRBV5-1 to TRBJ2-1; TRBD2 matches at 7 bases. V lost 1 base to trimming and J lost 4 bases; unmatched junction nucleotides: 8. The CDR3 is made up of 16 amino acids. From germline, CDR1 is SGHRS and CDR2 YFSETQ. The CDR3: CASSLSWTRRYNEQFF. CDR3 bases: TGCGCCAGCAGCTTGTCTTGGACTAGAAGATACAATGAGCAGTTCTTC.

This clonotype was found many times. A read error may produce the germline difference seen at one junction end. The chain recombines TRBV10-3 with TRBJ1-5; D might be TRBD1 (5 bases). This CDR3 comprises 13 residues. CDR1 is ENHRY, CDR2 SYGVKD, per germline. The CDR3 region is CAISVGGNQPQNF. CDR3 in DNA: TGTGCCATCAGTGTCGGGGGAAATCAGCCCCAGAATTTT.